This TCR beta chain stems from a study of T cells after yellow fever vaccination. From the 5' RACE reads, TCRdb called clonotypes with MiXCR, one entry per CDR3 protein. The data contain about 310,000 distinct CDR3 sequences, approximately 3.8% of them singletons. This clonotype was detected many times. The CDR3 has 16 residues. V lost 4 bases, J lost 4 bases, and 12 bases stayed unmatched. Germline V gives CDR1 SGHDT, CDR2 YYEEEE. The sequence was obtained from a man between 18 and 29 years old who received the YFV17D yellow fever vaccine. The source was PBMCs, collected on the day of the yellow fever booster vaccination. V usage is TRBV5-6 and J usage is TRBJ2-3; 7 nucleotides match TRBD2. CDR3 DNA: TGTGCCAGCAGCCGGGGGGTGCTACGGGACTCAGATACGCAGTATTTT. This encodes CASSRGVLRDSDTQYF.